The 24 T cell receptor beta chains below all came from one sample that was sequenced in a study of response to subunit inactivated influenza vaccine. Using its own MiXCR run on the RT-PCR reads, TCRdb lists one record per CDR3 protein. Among 150,000 to 200,000 distinct CDR3 sequences listed, 9.5% to 15% were seen once. Separately, the same data were catalogued under a study of T cells expressing NK-cell markers. That report adds: 5'RACE template switching with UMIs generated TCR beta cDNA.

This sample comprised CD8+ T cells sorted from PBMCs, obtained 11 to 12 days after vaccination. The receptors were gathered from a man between 50 and 59 years old who received an inactivated influenza vaccine.

V and J are TRBV5-6 and TRBJ2-1; D not resolved. Germline V gene sequence: CDR1 SGHDT, CDR2 YYEEEE. The CDR3 runs 15 residues. V lost 1 base, J lost 5 bases, and 13 bases lay in between. The CDR3 here is CASSLTPLSNNEQFF. The DNA for the CDR3 is TGTGCCAGCAGCTTGACACCCTTGAGTAACAATGAGCAGTTCTTC.

The chain uses TRBV12-3 or TRBV12-4 and TRBJ2-3; 13 bases fit TRBD2. This CDR3 has 18 residues. Losses at the gene ends were 0 bases for V and 5 bases for J; bases not matched to a gene: 8. The CDR3 sequence: CASSLALRLAGGEDTQYF. The CDR3 bases are TGTGCCAGCAGTTTAGCGCTCCGACTAGCGGGAGGTGAAGATACGCAGTATTTT.

The V gene is TRBV29-1, the J gene TRBJ2-1; D not resolved. Between the trimmed V and J ends, which lost 5 bases and 7 bases, there was a span of 15 bases. CDR1 and CDR2 from the germline V gene are SQVTM and ANQGSEA. The CDR3 runs 13 residues. The CDR3 region has the DNA TGCAGCGTTAAGTGGGTCACAACGAATGAGCAGTTCTTC. Translating it yields CSVKWVTTNEQFF.

This clonotype was counted a few times. V gene TRBV7-9 combines with J gene TRBJ1-5; D is unresolved. V lost 3 bases, J lost 1 base, and 10 bases lay in between. From germline, CDR1 is SEHNR and CDR2 FQNEAQ (reference sequence). CDR3 size: 15 residues. This chain's CDR3 is CASSLSLTSNQPQHF. DNA for the CDR3: TGTGCCAGCAGCTTGTCGTTAACGAGCAATCAGCCCCAGCATTTT.

This clonotype was seen repeatedly, ten times or more. The chain combines TRBV7-2 with TRBJ2-3, with D maybe TRBD2 (7 bases). The CDR3 length is 17 residues. Germline lookup yields CDR1 SGHTA and CDR2 FQGNSA. The V and J ends lost 5 bases and 1 base respectively, with 19 bases between them. In nucleotides, the CDR3 is TGTGCCAGCAGCCCAGTAATGGGGGGGGGCGGCACAGATACGCAGTATTTT. Residues: CASSPVMGGGGTDTQYF.

This clonotype was observed a few times. The CDR3 nucleotides are TGTGCCAGCAGCATACAGGGATACTCCTACGAGCAGTACTTC. It codes for CASSIQGYSYEQYF. This rearrangement joins TRBV13 to TRBJ2-7; D is perhaps TRBD1 (6 bases). The CDR3 contains 14 residues. Trimming shortened V by 5 bases and J by 0 bases, and 11 bases separated the two germline ends. The germline V gene encodes CDR1 PRHDT and CDR2 FYEKMQ (reference sequence).

The chain has TRBV4-3 and TRBJ2-1, with TRBD2 matching over 9 bases. Germline V gives CDR1 LGHNA, CDR2 YSLEER. Trimming took 2 bases from V and 7 from J; bases not matched to a gene: 9. This CDR3 contains 16 residues. CDR3 loop: CASSQSTSGFVNEQFF. In nucleotides, the CDR3 is TGCGCCAGCAGCCAATCCACTAGCGGGTTCGTAAATGAGCAGTTCTTC.

This clonotype appeared a few times. This chain connects TRBV4-2 to TRBJ2-1; 7 bases fit TRBD1. The CDR3 has 14 amino acids. Germline-derived CDR1 and CDR2 are LGHNA and YNFKEQ. V lost 0 bases and J lost 7; bases outside the gene matches: 3. CDR3 in DNA: TGTGCCAGCAGCCAAGATAGCAGGGGGAATGAGCAGTTCTTC. Its translation is CASSQDSRGNEQFF.

This clonotype was counted only a few times. The V call is TRBV5-1, the J call TRBJ2-3, with D unclear. V lost 0 bases and J lost 0, with 11 bases in between. The CDR3 extends over 16 amino acids. The V gene's germline CDR1 is SGHRS and CDR2 YFSETQ. The CDR3 sequence: CASSLVFGTSTDTQYF. The CDR3 DNA is TGCGCCAGCAGCTTGGTGTTTGGAACTAGCACAGATACGCAGTATTTT.

J is TRBJ1-5 and V is TRBV6-5, with a possible D match to TRBD1 (5 bases). Trimming pared 5 bases from V and 7 bases from J, leaving 15 bases between. The germline V gene has CDR1 MNHEY and CDR2 SVGAGI. This CDR3 contains 14 residues. DNA for the CDR3: TGTGCCAGCAGTCACCGACAGTACCAACAGCCCCAGCATTTT. Residues: CASSHRQYQQPQHF.

Concerning this clonotype: One end of the junction fails to match germline, which may point to a read error. The chain couples TRBV3-1 to TRBJ2-1; 9 bases line up with TRBD2. The germline V gene has CDR1 LGHDT and CDR2 YNNKEL (reference sequence). The CDR3 has 14 residues. CDR3 DNA sequence: TGTGCCAGCAGACAAGGGCTAGCGGGGAATGAGCAGTTCTTC. Translation: CASRQGLAGNEQFF.

V is TRBV29-1 and J is TRBJ2-5; D may be TRBD1 (6 bases). V was trimmed by 3 bases and J by 1 base, leaving 9 bases between them. Germline V gene sequence: CDR1 SQVTM, CDR2 ANQGSEA. The length of the CDR3 is 13 residues. The CDR3 sequence is CSVDPRGQETQYF. CDR3 bases: TGCAGCGTTGACCCCAGGGGCCAAGAGACCCAGTACTTC.

J is TRBJ2-6 and V is TRBV29-1; no firm D call. CDR3 size: 15 residues. Between the trimmed V and J ends, which lost 4 bases and 0 bases, there was a span of 10 bases. In germline, CDR1 is SQVTM, CDR2 ANQGSEA. This CDR3 reads CSVVVPSSGANVLTF. CDR3 bases: TGCAGCGTTGTCGTGCCGTCCTCTGGGGCCAACGTCCTGACTTTC.

The chain employs TRBV11-2 and TRBJ2-7; TRBD2 matches at 8 bases. Germline loops: CDR1 SGHAT, CDR2 FQNNGV. CDR3 length: 17 amino acids. V shed 1 base, J shed 2 bases, and the junction held 10 bases outside the gene matches. DNA of the CDR3: TGTGCCAGCAGCTTAGTTGGTAGCGGGGTGGATCCCTACGAGCAGTACTTC. It encodes CASSLVGSGVDPYEQYF.

This clonotype was seen more than once but under ten times. V gene TRBV4-3 combines with J gene TRBJ2-2; the D is unclear. V lost 4 bases and J 7 bases, leaving 13 bases between the germline ends. Germline CDR1 LGHNA, CDR2 YSLEER. The CDR3 contains 14 residues. CDR3 residues: CASSPSRHNGELFF. The DNA of the CDR3 is TGCGCCAGCAGCCCCTCCCGGCATAACGGGGAGCTGTTTTTT.

The chain is built from TRBV6-2 or TRBV6-3 and TRBJ2-3; D perhaps matches TRBD1 (6 bases). The CDR3 loop spans 14 amino acids. The V gene's germline CDR1 is MNHEY and CDR2 SVGEGT. The V end lost 6 bases, the J end lost 1 base, and 11 bases lay between the germline ends. CDR3 region: CASSRDTRTDTQYF. The CDR3 nucleotides are TGTGCCAGCAGCCGGGACACCCGCACAGATACGCAGTATTTT.

This chain connects TRBV9 to TRBJ2-6; D perhaps matches TRBD1 (6 bases). Germline values: CDR1 SGDLS, CDR2 YYNGEE. Trimming pared 2 bases from V and 1 base from J, leaving 7 bases between. This CDR3 has 15 residues. CDR3 DNA: TGTGCCAGCAGCGTTACAGGGTCTGGGGCCAACGTCCTGACTTTC. It translates to CASSVTGSGANVLTF.

Only a few counts were recorded for this clonotype. The chain carries TRBV7-9 and TRBJ1-2; D is undetermined. The CDR3 spans 12 residues. Germline values: CDR1 SEHNR, CDR2 FQNEAQ (reference sequence). Deletions cut 5 bases from V and 3 bases from J, with 7 bases between. The CDR3 loop is CASSPNHYGYTF. DNA for the CDR3: TGTGCCAGCAGCCCAAACCACTATGGCTACACCTTC. Full variable domain (outside the CDR3, taken from reference TRBV7-9 and TRBJ1-2): DTGVSQNPRHKITKRGQNVTFRCDPISEHNRLYWYRQTLGQGPEFLTYFQNEAQLEKSRLLSDRFSAERPKGSFSTLEIQRTEQGDSAMYLCASSPNHYGYTFGSGTRLTVV.

This clonotype was recorded many times. The J gene is TRBJ2-3, the V gene TRBV7-6, with unresolved D. The CDR3 spans 13 residues. Trimming left V 2 bases short and J 6 bases short, with 9 bases between. The germline CDR1 and CDR2 sequences are SGHVS and FNYEAQ. Here the CDR3 reads CASSLIRADTQYF. CDR3 in DNA: TGTGCCAGCAGCTTAATAAGGGCGGATACGCAGTATTTT.

This clonotype was counted many times. The rearrangement joins TRBV6-2 or TRBV6-3 to TRBJ2-7, with D possibly TRBD2 on 6 matching bases. CDR3 size: 14 residues. V lost 8 bases to trimming and J lost 2 bases, with 16 bases between them. The V gene's germline CDR1 is MNHEY and CDR2 SVGEGT. In DNA form, the CDR3 reads TGTGCCAGCGGCTGGACGGGGGAAACCTACGAGCAGTACTTC. It yields the protein CASGWTGETYEQYF.

V is TRBV27 and J is TRBJ2-1; D tentatively fits TRBD1 or TRBD2 (7 bases each). Trimming took 3 bases from V and 10 from J, leaving 28 bases between them. The CDR3 is 18 residues long. CDR1 MNHEY and CDR2 SMNVEV come from the germline V gene (reference sequence). CDR3 amino acids: CASSFSGIQGEGTREQFF. CDR3 DNA: TGTGCCAGCAGTTTTTCGGGTATCCAGGGGGAGGGTACAAGGGAGCAGTTCTTC.

This sequence joins TRBV6-5 and TRBJ2-3, with D possibly matching TRBD2 (5 bases). The length of the CDR3 is 14 residues. The V end was cut by 2 bases, the J end by 2 bases, with 8 bases between. Germline-derived CDR1 and CDR2 are MNHEY and SVGAGI. As DNA, the CDR3 is TGTGCCAGCAGTTACGTACGGGACACAGATACGCAGTATTTT. It encodes CASSYVRDTDTQYF.

Ten or more counts support this clonotype. The V gene is TRBV15, the J gene TRBJ2-7; the D is unclear. V lost 5 bases and J 0 bases, leaving 17 bases between the germline ends. CDR3 size: 16 residues. From germline, CDR1 is LNHNV and CDR2 YYDKDF (reference sequence). The CDR3 region has the DNA TGTGCCACCAGCGGTGGACCGACCCAATTCTCCTACGAGCAGTACTTC. Translating it yields CATSGGPTQFSYEQYF.

This chain uses TRBV12-3 or TRBV12-4 with TRBJ2-5; tentatively, D is TRBD2 (7 bases). The CDR3 totals 14 residues. Deletions cut 6 bases from V and 5 bases from J, with 16 bases between. CDR3 DNA sequence: TGTGCCAGCAGGCCTGACGAGGGGGGGGAGACCCAGTACTTC. Protein: CASRPDEGGETQYF.